A single sample is the source of the 9 T cell receptor beta chains below, sequenced in a study of cytomegalovirus exposure and HLA in healthy donors. PCR involved 60 Vbeta and 13 Jbeta primers. Clones were sequenced by immunoSEQ multiplex PCR, and TCRdb holds only the in-frame ones, with some missing. The data contain around 150,000 clones, 70% to 85% of them singletons. The specimen was PBMCs. These receptors were collected from a man aged 50 to 59 in good health and CMV-seropositive.

The V gene is TRBV7-2, the J gene TRBJ2-5, with TRBD2 identical over 7 bases. This CDR3 has 18 amino acids. V shed 4 bases and J 5 bases; nucleotides not matched to a gene: 19. Germline V gives CDR1 SGHTA, CDR2 FQGNSA. The CDR3 DNA follows: TGTGCCAGCAGCTGGGGGGGGTTCGAGACTAGGGTTAGGGAGACCCAGTACTTC. This translates into CASSWGGFETRVRETQYF.

The V call is TRBV6-1, the J call TRBJ2-7, with unresolved D. In germline, CDR1 is MNHNS, CDR2 SASEGT. The V and J ends lost 8 bases and 0 bases respectively, with 14 bases between them. The CDR3 spans 14 residues. Here the CDR3 DNA reads TGTGCCAGCCCCTTTTCTACGTCCTCCTACGAGCAGTACTTC. This gives the protein CASPFSTSSYEQYF.

The J gene is TRBJ2-5, the V gene TRBV15; TRBD2 matches 7 bases. In germline, CDR1 is LNHNV, CDR2 YYDKDF (reference sequence). This CDR3 region has 14 residues. The ends lost 6 bases at V and 1 base at J; junction bases unmatched: 5. CDR3 nucleotides: TGTGCCACCAGGGGGGACTACTCCCAAGAGACCCAGTACTTC. Encoded protein: CATRGDYSQETQYF.

The J gene is TRBJ2-5, the V gene TRBV7-8, with 7 nucleotides matching TRBD1. Germline-derived CDR1 and CDR2 are SGHVS and FQNEAQ. CDR3 length equals 16 residues. Trimming removed 3 bases from V and 2 bases from J; junction bases left unmatched: 9. The CDR3 sequence is CASSLRQGSIQETQYF. CDR3 nucleotides: TGTGCCAGCAGCTTGAGACAGGGCTCAATTCAAGAGACCCAGTACTTC.

The CDR3 here is CASSTGRLGLGELFF. In nucleotides, the CDR3 is TGTGCCAGCAGCACCGGGCGACTAGGGCTAGGGGAGCTGTTTTTT. The chain combines TRBV7-9 with TRBJ2-2; maybe TRBD2 (6 bases). The germline V and J ends were trimmed by 5 bases and 8 bases, with 18 bases remaining between them. The germline gives CDR1 SEHNR, CDR2 FQNEAQ (reference sequence). This CDR3 contains 15 residues. The variable domain in full, completed from reference TRBV7-9 and TRBJ2-2, reads DTGVSQNPRHKITKRGQNVTFRCDPISEHNRLYWYRQTLGQGPEFLTYFQNEAQLEKSRLLSDRFSAERPKGSFSTLEIQRTEQGDSAMYLCASSTGRLGLGELFFGEGSRLTVL.

This clone has more than one count but fewer than ten. The J gene is TRBJ2-4, the V gene TRBV13; maybe TRBD2 (6 bases). Germline CDR1 PRHDT, CDR2 FYEKMQ (reference sequence). The CDR3 spans 17 residues. Deletions cut 0 bases from V and 0 bases from J, with 12 bases between. The CDR3 spells CASSLGAGGVAKNIQYF. The DNA of the CDR3 is TGTGCCAGCAGCTTAGGTGCGGGCGGGGTAGCCAAAAACATTCAGTACTTC.

This clone was seen more than once but under ten times. The V and J genes are TRBV6-5 and TRBJ1-1; 9 bases map to TRBD1. The V gene's germline CDR1 is MNHEY and CDR2 SVGAGI. With 5 bases clipped from V and 1 base from J, the junction kept 2 bases outside the gene matches. The CDR3 has 14 amino acids. This CDR3 is CASSRQGGNTEAFF. The CDR3 DNA is TGTGCCAGCAGTAGACAGGGGGGGAACACTGAAGCTTTCTTT.

The CDR3 sequence: CASSLRLAGGTDTQYF. In DNA, the CDR3 is TGTGCCAGCAGCTTGCGACTAGCGGGGGGAACAGATACGCAGTATTTT. The gene calls are TRBV11-2 and TRBJ2-3; TRBD2 matches at 13 bases. The CDR3 is 16 residues long. Germline V CDR1 and CDR2: SGHAT, FQNNGV. The V gene end was trimmed by 3 bases and the J gene end by 3 bases; junction bases not matched to a gene: 3.

This clone was seen a few times. The chain uses TRBV30 and TRBJ2-7, with D maybe TRBD1 (6 bases). Deletions cut 0 bases from V and 4 bases from J, with 13 bases between. Per the germline V gene, CDR1 is GTSNPN and CDR2 is SVGIG (reference sequence). There are 14 residues in the CDR3. The CDR3 here is CAWSVVGGGYEQYF. The DNA of the CDR3 is TGTGCCTGGAGTGTAGTTGGGGGCGGGTACGAGCAGTACTTC.